Each of the 3 T cell receptor beta chains below was sequenced from the same sample in a study of cytomegalovirus exposure and HLA in healthy donors. With 60 Vbeta and 13 Jbeta primers, the PCR was carried out. Clones were sequenced by immunoSEQ multiplex PCR, and TCRdb holds only the in-frame ones, with some missing. The repertoire holds around 270,000 clones, about four fifths seen once, with over 0.3% in the top ten. The source material was PBMCs. These TCRs come from a girl aged 2 to 10 in good health and CMV-seronegative.

The rearrangement joins TRBV9 to TRBJ2-1, with D unresolved. The CDR3 runs 12 residues. Per germline, CDR1 SGDLS and CDR2 YYNGEE. Trimming removed 0 bases at V and 9 bases at J, with 7 bases between. The CDR3 sequence is CASSVDRGEQFF. The DNA for the CDR3 is TGTGCCAGCAGCGTAGACCGAGGTGAGCAGTTCTTC.

The V gene is TRBV27, the J gene TRBJ1-2, with 8 bases that match TRBD1. This CDR3 region has 13 residues. V shed 4 bases and J 6 bases; nucleotides not matched to a gene: 4. CDR1 is MNHEY, CDR2 SMNVEV, per germline (reference sequence). Here the CDR3 reads CASSSQGVHGYTF. The CDR3 region has the DNA TGTGCCAGCAGTTCACAGGGGGTTCATGGCTACACCTTC.

V is TRBV2 and J is TRBJ2-5; tentative D call: TRBD1 (7 bases). The V end lost 11 bases, the J end lost 5 bases, and 21 bases lay between the germline ends. Looked up from germline, CDR1 is SNHLY and CDR2 is FYNNEI. CDR3 size: 14 residues. Written as DNA, the CDR3 is TGTGCCGCCAGGGGGGCTCCGGCAGGGGAGACCCAGTACTTC. Amino acid sequence: CAARGAPAGETQYF.